The sequence of this T cell receptor (beta chain) was determined in a study of T cells in Graves' hyperthyroidism and ophthalmopathy. This clonotype has just one count. The antigen is not known. The source material, RNA transcripts, was used to amplify TCR beta CDR3 regions. HTBI primers were used for first-round RT-PCR of the TCR CDR3. TCRdb reprocessed the multiplex PCR reads via MiXCR and lists one record per CDR3 protein. Altogether 550,000 to 800,000 distinct CDR3 sequences are present, about 16% being singletons, with the ten largest covering under 10%. Study results and caveats: Separation of ophthalmopathy from stable hyperthyroidism was achieved by a 13 V-J model. Appearing also in blood were most of the thyroid clonotypes expanded above 0.001.

Absence of ophthalmopathy progression within 18 months defined stable Graves' hyperthyroidism. Diagnoses rested on clinical symptoms, serum thyroxine and TRAb, thyroid ultrasound and orbital computed tomography. The CDR3 consists of 16 residues. J was trimmed by 2 bases and V by 5 bases; bases with no gene match: 8. CDR1 and CDR2 from the germline V gene are PRHDT and FYEKMQ (reference sequence). Specimen: blood. This rearrangement joins TRBV13 to TRBJ2-2, with TRBD1 identical over 7 bases. This sequence originates from a man between 18 and 29 years old with Graves' hyperthyroidism. The CDR3 here is CASSETGQPNTGELFF. For the CDR3, the DNA is TGTGCCAGCAGCGAGACGGGACAGCCAAACACCGGGGAGCTGTTTTTT.